This entry describes one T cell receptor beta chain. This sample stems from a study of cytomegalovirus exposure and HLA in healthy donors. PCR was performed using 60 Vbeta and 13 Jbeta primers. TCRdb keeps only in-frame clones here, not all; method: immunoSEQ multiplex PCR. The sample has about 110,000 clones; 70% to 90% are singletons. The V gene's germline CDR1 is SGHRS and CDR2 YFSETQ. V trimming: 4 bases; J trimming: 2 bases; junction bases outside the gene matches: 2. The CDR3 runs to 14 residues. Sample: PBMCs. V gene TRBV5-1 combines with J gene TRBJ1-4, with 7 bases identical to TRBD1. The receptor was derived from a man aged 35-49 years in good health and CMV-seronegative. The CDR3 DNA is TGCGCCAGCAGCCCGGGACAGACTAATGAAAAACTGTTTTTT. Translating gives CASSPGQTNEKLFF.